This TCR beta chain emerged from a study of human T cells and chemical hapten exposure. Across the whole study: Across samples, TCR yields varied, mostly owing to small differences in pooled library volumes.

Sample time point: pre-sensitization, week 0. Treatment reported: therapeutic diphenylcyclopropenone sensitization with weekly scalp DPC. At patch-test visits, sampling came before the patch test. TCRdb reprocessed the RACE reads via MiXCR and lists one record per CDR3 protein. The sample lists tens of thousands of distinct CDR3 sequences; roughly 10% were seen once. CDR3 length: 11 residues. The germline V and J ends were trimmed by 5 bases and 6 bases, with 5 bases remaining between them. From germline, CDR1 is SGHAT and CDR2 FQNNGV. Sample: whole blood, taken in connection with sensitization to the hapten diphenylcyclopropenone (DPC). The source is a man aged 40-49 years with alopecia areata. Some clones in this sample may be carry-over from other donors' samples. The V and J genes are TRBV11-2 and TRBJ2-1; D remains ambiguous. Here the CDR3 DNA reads TGTGCCAGCAGCCCTTTCAATGAGCAGTTCTTC. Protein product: CASSPFNEQFF.